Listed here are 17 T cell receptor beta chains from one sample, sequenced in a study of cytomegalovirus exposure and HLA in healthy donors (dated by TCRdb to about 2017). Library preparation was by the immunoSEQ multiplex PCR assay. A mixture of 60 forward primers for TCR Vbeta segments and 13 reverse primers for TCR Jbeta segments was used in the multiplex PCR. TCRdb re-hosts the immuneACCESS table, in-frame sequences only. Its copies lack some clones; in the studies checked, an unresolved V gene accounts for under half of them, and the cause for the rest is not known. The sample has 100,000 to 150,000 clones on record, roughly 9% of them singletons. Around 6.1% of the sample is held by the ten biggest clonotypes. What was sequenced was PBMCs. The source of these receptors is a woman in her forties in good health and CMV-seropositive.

The CDR3: CASSPQRGGNYGYTF. CDR3 nucleotides: TGTGCCAGCTCACCACAGAGGGGAGGCAACTATGGCTACACCTTC. The chain is built from TRBV18 and TRBJ1-2; D may be TRBD1 (5 bases). Germline assignment: CDR1 KGHSH and CDR2 LQKENI. The V gene lost 1 base and the J gene lost 2 bases, with 11 bases spanning the gap. This CDR3 has 15 amino acids.

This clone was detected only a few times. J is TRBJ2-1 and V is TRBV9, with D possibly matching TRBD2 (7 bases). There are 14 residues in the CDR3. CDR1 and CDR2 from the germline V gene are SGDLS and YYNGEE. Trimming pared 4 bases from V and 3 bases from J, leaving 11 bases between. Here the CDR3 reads CASSPGGHYNEQFF. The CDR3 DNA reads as TGTGCCAGCAGCCCGGGGGGACACTACAATGAGCAGTTCTTC. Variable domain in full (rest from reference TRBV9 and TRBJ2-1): DSGVTQTPKHLITATGQRVTLRCSPRSGDLSVYWYQQSLDQGLQFLIQYYNGEERAKGNILERFSAQQFPDLHSELNLSSLELGDSALYFCASSPGGHYNEQFFGPGTRLTVL.

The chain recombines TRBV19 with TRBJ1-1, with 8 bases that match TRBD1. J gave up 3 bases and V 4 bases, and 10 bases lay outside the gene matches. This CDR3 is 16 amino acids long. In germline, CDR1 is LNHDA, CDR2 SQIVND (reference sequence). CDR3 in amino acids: CASSRDRLGGHTEAFF. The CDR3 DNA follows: TGTGCCAGTAGTAGGGACAGGCTAGGTGGTCACACTGAAGCTTTCTTT.

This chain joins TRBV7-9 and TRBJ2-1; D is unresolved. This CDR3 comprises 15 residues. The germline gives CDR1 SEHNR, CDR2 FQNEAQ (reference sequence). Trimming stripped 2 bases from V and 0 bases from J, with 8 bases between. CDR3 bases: TGTGCCAGCAGCTTATTAAGGAGCTCCTACAATGAGCAGTTCTTC. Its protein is CASSLLRSSYNEQFF.

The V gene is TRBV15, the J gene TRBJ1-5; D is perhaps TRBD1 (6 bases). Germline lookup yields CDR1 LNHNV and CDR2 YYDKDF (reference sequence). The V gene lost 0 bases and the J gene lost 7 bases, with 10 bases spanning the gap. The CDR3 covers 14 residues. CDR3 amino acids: CATSRDQGMQPQHF. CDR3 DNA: TGTGCCACCAGCAGAGATCAGGGGATGCAGCCCCAGCATTTT.

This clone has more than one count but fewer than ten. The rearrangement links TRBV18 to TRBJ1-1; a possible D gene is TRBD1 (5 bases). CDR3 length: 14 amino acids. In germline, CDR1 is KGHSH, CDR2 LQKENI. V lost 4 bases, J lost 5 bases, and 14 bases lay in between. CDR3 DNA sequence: TGTGCCAGCTCACTGGGACCTCGGGGGACTGAAGCTTTCTTT. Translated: CASSLGPRGTEAFF. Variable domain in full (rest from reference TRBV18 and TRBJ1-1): NAGVMQNPRHLVRRRGQEARLRCSPMKGHSHVYWYRQLPEEGLKFMVYLQKENIIDESGMPKERFSAEFPKEGPSILRIQQVVRGDSAAYFCASSLGPRGTEAFFGQGTRLTVV.

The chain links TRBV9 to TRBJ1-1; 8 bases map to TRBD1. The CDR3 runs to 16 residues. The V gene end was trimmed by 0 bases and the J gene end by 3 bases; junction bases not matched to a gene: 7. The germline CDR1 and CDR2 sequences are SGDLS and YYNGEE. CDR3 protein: CASSVENRGSDTEAFF. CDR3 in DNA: TGTGCCAGCAGCGTAGAAAACAGGGGGTCGGACACTGAAGCTTTCTTT. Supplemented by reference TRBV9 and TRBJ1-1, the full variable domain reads DSGVTQTPKHLITATGQRVTLRCSPRSGDLSVYWYQQSLDQGLQFLIQYYNGEERAKGNILERFSAQQFPDLHSELNLSSLELGDSALYFCASSVENRGSDTEAFFGQGTRLTVV.

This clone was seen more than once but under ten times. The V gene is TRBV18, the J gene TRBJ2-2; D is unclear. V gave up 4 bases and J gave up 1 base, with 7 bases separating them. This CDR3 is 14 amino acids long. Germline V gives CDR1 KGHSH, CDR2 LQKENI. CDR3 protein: CASSQSVNTGELFF. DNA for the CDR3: TGTGCCAGCTCACAATCTGTGAACACCGGGGAGCTGTTTTTT.

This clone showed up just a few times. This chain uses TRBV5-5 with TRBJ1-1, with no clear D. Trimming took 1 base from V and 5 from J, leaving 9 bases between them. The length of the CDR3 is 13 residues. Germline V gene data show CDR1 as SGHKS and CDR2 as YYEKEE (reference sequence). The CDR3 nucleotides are TGTGCCAGCAGCTTGTACGGGGAGACTGAAGCTTTCTTT. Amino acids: CASSLYGETEAFF.

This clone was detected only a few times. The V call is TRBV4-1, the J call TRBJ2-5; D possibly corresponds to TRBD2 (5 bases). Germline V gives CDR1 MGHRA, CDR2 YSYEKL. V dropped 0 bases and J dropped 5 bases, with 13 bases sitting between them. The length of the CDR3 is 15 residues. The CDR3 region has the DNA TGCGCCAGCAGCCAAGAACAAAGAGGGATGGAGACCCAGTACTTC. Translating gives CASSQEQRGMETQYF.

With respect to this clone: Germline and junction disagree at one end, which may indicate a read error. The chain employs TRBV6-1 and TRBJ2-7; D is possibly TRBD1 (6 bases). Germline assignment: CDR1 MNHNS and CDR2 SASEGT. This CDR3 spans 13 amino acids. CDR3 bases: TGTGCCGGCAGGACGACAGGAACCTACGAGCAGTACTTC. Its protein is CAGRTTGTYEQYF.

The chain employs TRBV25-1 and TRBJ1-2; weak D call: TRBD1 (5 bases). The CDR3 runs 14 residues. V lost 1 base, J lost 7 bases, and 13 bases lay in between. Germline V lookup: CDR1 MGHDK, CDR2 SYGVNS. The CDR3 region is CASSEWGGRGGYTF. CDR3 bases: TGTGCCAGCAGTGAATGGGGCGGAAGAGGTGGCTACACCTTC.

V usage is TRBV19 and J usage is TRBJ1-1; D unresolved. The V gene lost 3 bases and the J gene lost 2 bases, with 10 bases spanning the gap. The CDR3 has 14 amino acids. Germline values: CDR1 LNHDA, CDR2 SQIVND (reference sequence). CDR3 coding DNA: TGTGCCAGTAGTATTCTTGGAGACAACACTGAAGCTTTCTTT. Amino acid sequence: CASSILGDNTEAFF.

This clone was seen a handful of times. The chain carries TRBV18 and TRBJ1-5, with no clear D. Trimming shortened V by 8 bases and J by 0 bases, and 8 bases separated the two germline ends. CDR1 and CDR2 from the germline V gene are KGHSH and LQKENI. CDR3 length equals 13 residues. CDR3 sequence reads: CASSRDSNQPQHF. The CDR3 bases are TGTGCCAGCAGTAGAGATAGCAATCAGCCCCAGCATTTT. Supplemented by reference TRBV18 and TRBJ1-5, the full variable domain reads NAGVMQNPRHLVRRRGQEARLRCSPMKGHSHVYWYRQLPEEGLKFMVYLQKENIIDESGMPKERFSAEFPKEGPSILRIQQVVRGDSAAYFCASSRDSNQPQHFGDGTRLSIL.

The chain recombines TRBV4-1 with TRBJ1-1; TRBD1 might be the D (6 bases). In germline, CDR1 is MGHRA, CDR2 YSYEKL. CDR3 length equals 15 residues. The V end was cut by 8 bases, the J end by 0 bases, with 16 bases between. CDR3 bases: TGCGCCAGCCGCAAGGGGGGGGCACTGAACACTGAAGCTTTCTTT. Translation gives CASRKGGALNTEAFF.

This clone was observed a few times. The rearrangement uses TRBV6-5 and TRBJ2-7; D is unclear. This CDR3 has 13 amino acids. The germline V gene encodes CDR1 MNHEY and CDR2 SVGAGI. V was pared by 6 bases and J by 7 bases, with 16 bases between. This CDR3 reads CASSPGPVGEQYF. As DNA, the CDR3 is TGTGCCAGCAGCCCCGGTCCCGTCGGGGAGCAGTACTTC.

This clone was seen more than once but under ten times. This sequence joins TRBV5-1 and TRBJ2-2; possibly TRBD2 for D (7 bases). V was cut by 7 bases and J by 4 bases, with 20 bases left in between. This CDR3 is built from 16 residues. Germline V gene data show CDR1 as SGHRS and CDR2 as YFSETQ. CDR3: CASSPGAGAVTGELFF. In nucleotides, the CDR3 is TGCGCCAGCTCCCCTGGGGCGGGGGCCGTCACCGGGGAGCTGTTTTTT.